Included here is one T cell receptor (beta chain) sequence, with context. Trimming cost V 0 bases and J 3 bases, with 14 bases left between them. Germline lookup yields CDR1 SGHKS and CDR2 YYEKEE (reference sequence). The CDR3 totals 16 residues. The Seattle site enrolled patients during active infection and followed them longitudinally. The source of the sample is a study of blood T cell repertoires in COVID-19. Study in general: Some COVID-19 samples were acute and others convalescent; all came from the United States, Italy and Spain. Sample material is recorded as cDNA or gDNA derived from T cells, B-cell-depleted T cells, or PBMCs.

Methods used by the authors: Estimated nucleated cell counts came from reference gene primer amplification. Data came from immunoSEQ multiplex PCR; TCRdb stores just in-frame clones and leaves some out. The V and J calls and the clone size are those of that table, but D and trimming were determined from the DNA. The sample carries about 350,000 clones, approximately 89% recorded once. This TCR was recovered from a woman aged 55-69 years with COVID-19, enrolled during active disease. Sequencing input: peripheral blood. V gene TRBV5-5 combines with J gene TRBJ2-3; D not certain. CDR3 residues: CASSLGRGLKTDTQYF. CDR3 sequence (DNA): TGTGCCAGCAGCTTGGGTCGCGGTCTTAAGACAGATACGCAGTATTTT.